What follows are 6 T cell receptor beta chains derived from one specimen sequenced in a study of T cells in Graves' hyperthyroidism and ophthalmopathy. Amplification targeted TCR beta CDR3 regions from RNA transcripts. First-round RT-PCR of the TCR CDR3 relied on the HTBI primer set. Via MiXCR, TCRdb re-called the multiplex PCR reads, giving one row per CDR3 protein. This table has tens of thousands of distinct CDR3 sequences, around 56% appearing once. Sequenced input: blood. The origin of the receptors is a middle-aged man with Graves' ophthalmopathy.

By share, this clonotype ranks as medium-sized. The genes are TRBV20-1 and TRBJ2-7, with 7 bases lining up with TRBD1. Germline V gene data show CDR1 as DFQATT and CDR2 as SNEGSKA (reference sequence). V was clipped by 3 bases and J by 0 bases; unmatched bases: 2. The CDR3 loop spans 13 amino acids. The CDR3 DNA follows: TGCAGTGCTAGGGGGACAGTCTCCTACGAGCAGTACTTC. Translating it yields CSARGTVSYEQYF.

The V gene is TRBV20-1, the J gene TRBJ2-5; 10 bases fit TRBD1. The CDR3 loop spans 13 amino acids. V lost 8 bases, J lost 4 bases, and 7 bases stayed unmatched. The germline V gene encodes CDR1 DFQATT and CDR2 SNEGSKA (reference sequence). The CDR3 DNA is TGCAGTACAAGACAGGGGGCTGGAGAGACCCAGTACTTC. Its translation is CSTRQGAGETQYF.

The chain joins TRBV12-3 or TRBV12-4 to TRBJ2-7; D remains ambiguous. V dropped 3 bases and J dropped 9 bases, with 9 bases sitting between them. This CDR3 has 11 amino acids. CDR3 DNA: TGTGCCAGCAGTTTCATCCACGGGCAGTACTTC. Translated, it gives CASSFIHGQYF.

This sequence joins TRBV29-1 and TRBJ1-4; D is uncertain. V lost 6 bases and J lost 7, with 6 bases in between. The CDR3 sequence is 10 residues long. Germline CDR1 reads SQVTM; CDR2 reads ANQGSEA. DNA for the CDR3: TGCAGCGTAGAGGGTGAAAAACTGTTTTTT. Protein sequence: CSVEGEKLFF.

This clonotype was detected only a few times. The chain carries TRBV7-9 and TRBJ1-3, with no clear D. Germline V gives CDR1 SEHNR, CDR2 FQNEAQ (reference sequence). The CDR3 loop spans 14 amino acids. The V end was cut by 1 base, the J end by 8 bases, with 12 bases between. The DNA for the CDR3 is TGTGCCAGCAGCTTAGTTTCGGTTGGTGACACCATATATTTT. Protein: CASSLVSVGDTIYF.

In its sample, this clonotype ranks as medium-sized. This rearrangement joins TRBV29-1 to TRBJ2-5; D unclear. Germline values: CDR1 SQVTM, CDR2 ANQGSEA. The length of the CDR3 is 13 residues. V lost 0 bases, J lost 2 bases, and 7 bases lay in between. The CDR3 here is CSVEDGLQETQYF. In DNA, the CDR3 is TGCAGCGTTGAAGATGGGCTACAAGAGACCCAGTACTTC.